Shown below are 8 T cell receptor beta chains from a single sample sequenced in a study of cytomegalovirus exposure and HLA in healthy donors (dated 2017 in TCRdb). Library preparation was by the immunoSEQ multiplex PCR assay. Sourced from immuneACCESS, this table was stored by TCRdb with only in-frame sequences that have V and J called. A share of the clones is absent; for the studies checked, an unresolved V gene accounts for under half, and the remainder has no known explanation. The sample data list under 350,000 clones, and 65% to 90% of these were observed just once. The ten top clones hold around 1% of the sample. Sequencing input: PBMCs. These receptors were obtained from a woman in her late teens or twenties in good health and CMV-seronegative.

The V and J genes are TRBV4-1 and TRBJ2-3, with 8 nucleotides matching TRBD2. The V gene's germline CDR1 is MGHRA and CDR2 YSYEKL. This CDR3 has 16 amino acids. Trimming took 4 bases from V and 8 from J; bases not matched to a gene: 14. The CDR3 sequence: CASSPSDSGTPGTQYF. CDR3 sequence (DNA): TGCGCCAGCAGCCCCTCCGATAGCGGGACCCCAGGTACGCAGTATTTT.

The chain combines TRBV2 with TRBJ2-1, with TRBD2 matching 15 bases. J gave up 4 bases and V 8 bases, and 3 bases lay outside the gene matches. The CDR3 runs to 15 residues. Germline loops: CDR1 SNHLY, CDR2 FYNNEI. The CDR3 DNA reads TGTGCCAGCGGACTAGCGGGAGGGGTTTACAATGAGCAGTTCTTC. Translated, it gives CASGLAGGVYNEQFF.

The chain employs TRBV30 and TRBJ1-5; tentative D call: TRBD1 (6 bases). This CDR3 has 16 residues. Germline lookup yields CDR1 GTSNPN and CDR2 SVGIG (reference sequence). V lost 3 bases and J lost 1, with 16 bases in between. For the CDR3, the DNA is TGTGCCTGGAGACAGGGAGGGAACCTGAGCAATCAGCCCCAGCATTTT. It is translated as CAWRQGGNLSNQPQHF. Looking up the rest from reference TRBV30 and TRBJ1-5 gives the full variable domain: SQTIHQWPATLVQPVGSPLSLECTVEGTSNPNLYWYRQAAGRGLQLLFYSVGIGQISSEVPQNLSASRPQDRQFILSSKKLLLSDSGFYLCAWRQGGNLSNQPQHFGDGTRLSIL.

The chain combines TRBV13 with TRBJ2-7; 7 bases agree with TRBD1. The V gene's germline CDR1 is PRHDT and CDR2 FYEKMQ (reference sequence). The CDR3 is 13 residues long. J was trimmed by 0 bases and V by 4 bases; bases with no gene match: 0. The CDR3 sequence: CASSYRGSYEQYF. CDR3 DNA: TGTGCCAGCAGCTACAGGGGCTCCTACGAGCAGTACTTC.

This sequence joins TRBV11-2 and TRBJ2-1; 8 bases are a match to TRBD1. There are 14 residues in the CDR3. After removal of 4 bases from V and 8 bases from J, the junction contained 7 bases not matched to a gene. In germline, CDR1 is SGHAT, CDR2 FQNNGV. The CDR3 loop reads CASSSRTGWDEQFF. The CDR3 DNA follows: TGTGCCAGCAGCTCCCGGACAGGGTGGGATGAGCAGTTCTTC.

This rearrangement joins TRBV9 to TRBJ2-5; tentatively, D is TRBD2 (6 bases). The V end lost 0 bases, the J end lost 3 bases, and 12 bases lay between the germline ends. Germline V CDR1 and CDR2: SGDLS, YYNGEE. This CDR3 contains 15 residues. The CDR3 nucleotides read TGTGCCAGCAGCGTAGGGGCGGGGCCCGAAGAGACCCAGTACTTC. This sequence encodes CASSVGAGPEETQYF.

The genes are TRBV4-1 and TRBJ1-1; 9 nucleotides line up with TRBD1. The CDR3 contains 15 residues. Trimming removed 2 bases from V and 10 bases from J; junction bases left unmatched: 11. The germline V gene has CDR1 MGHRA and CDR2 YSYEKL. CDR3 sequence (DNA): TGCGCCAGCAGCCAACGGTGGGACAGGGATTCGGGAGCTTTCTTT. Its translation: CASSQRWDRDSGAFF.

The chain has TRBV10-3 and TRBJ2-6; 8 bases agree with TRBD1. V shed 6 bases and J 4 bases; nucleotides not matched to a gene: 2. Germline CDR1 is ENHRY and CDR2 is SYGVKD. The CDR3 loop spans 14 amino acids. For the CDR3, the DNA is TGTGCCATCAGGACAGGGGACGGGGCCAACGTCCTGACTTTC. As protein: CAIRTGDGANVLTF.